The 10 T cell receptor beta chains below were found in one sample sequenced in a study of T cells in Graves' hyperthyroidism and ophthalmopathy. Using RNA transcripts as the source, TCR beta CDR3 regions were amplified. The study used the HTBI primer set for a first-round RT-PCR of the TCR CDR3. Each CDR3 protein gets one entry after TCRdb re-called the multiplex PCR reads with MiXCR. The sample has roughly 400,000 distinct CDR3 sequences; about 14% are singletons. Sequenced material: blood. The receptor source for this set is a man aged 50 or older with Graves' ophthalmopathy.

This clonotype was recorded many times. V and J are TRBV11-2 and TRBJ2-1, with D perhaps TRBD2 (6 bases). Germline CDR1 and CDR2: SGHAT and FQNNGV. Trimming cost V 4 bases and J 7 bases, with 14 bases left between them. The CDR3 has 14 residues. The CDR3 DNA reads TGTGCCAGCAGCTCCAGCGGGCCAAGGAATGAGCAGTTCTTC. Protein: CASSSSGPRNEQFF.

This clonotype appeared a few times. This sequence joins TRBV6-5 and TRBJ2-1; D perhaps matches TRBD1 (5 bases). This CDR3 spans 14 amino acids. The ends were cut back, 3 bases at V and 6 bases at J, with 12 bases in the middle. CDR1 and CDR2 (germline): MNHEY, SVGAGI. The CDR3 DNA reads TGTGCCAGCAGTTATACTCGCAGGGTCAATGAGCAGTTCTTC. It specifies CASSYTRRVNEQFF.

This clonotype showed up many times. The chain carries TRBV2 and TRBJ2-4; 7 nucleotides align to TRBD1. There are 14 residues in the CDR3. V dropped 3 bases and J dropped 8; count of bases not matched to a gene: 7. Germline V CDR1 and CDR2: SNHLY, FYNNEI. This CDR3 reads CASSDPDRVDIQYF. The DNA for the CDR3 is TGTGCCAGCAGTGATCCCGACAGGGTTGACATTCAGTACTTC.

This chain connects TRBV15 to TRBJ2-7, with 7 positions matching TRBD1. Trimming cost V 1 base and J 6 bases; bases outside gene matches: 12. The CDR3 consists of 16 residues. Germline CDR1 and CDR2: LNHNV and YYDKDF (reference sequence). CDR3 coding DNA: TGTGCCACCAGCAGAGGCGAAAAGACAGGGTCGGGCGAGCAGTACTTC. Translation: CATSRGEKTGSGEQYF.

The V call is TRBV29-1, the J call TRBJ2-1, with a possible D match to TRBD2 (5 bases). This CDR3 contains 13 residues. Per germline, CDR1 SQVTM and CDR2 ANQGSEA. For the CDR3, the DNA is TGCATCATCATAGGGAGTCAGCCTCATGAGCAGTTCTTC. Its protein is CIIIGSQPHEQFF.

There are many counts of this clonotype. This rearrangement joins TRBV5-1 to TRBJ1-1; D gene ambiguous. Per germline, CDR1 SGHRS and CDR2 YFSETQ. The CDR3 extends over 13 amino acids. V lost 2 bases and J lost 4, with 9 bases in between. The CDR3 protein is CASSFSGSTEAFF. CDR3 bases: TGCGCCAGCAGCTTCTCAGGATCCACTGAAGCTTTCTTT.

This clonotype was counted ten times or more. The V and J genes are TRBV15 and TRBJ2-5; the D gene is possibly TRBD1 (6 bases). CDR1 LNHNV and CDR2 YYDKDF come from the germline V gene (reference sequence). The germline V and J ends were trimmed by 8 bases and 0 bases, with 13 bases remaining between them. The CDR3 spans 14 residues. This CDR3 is CATGRDTYQETQYF. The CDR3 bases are TGTGCCACCGGACGGGACACTTACCAAGAGACCCAGTACTTC.

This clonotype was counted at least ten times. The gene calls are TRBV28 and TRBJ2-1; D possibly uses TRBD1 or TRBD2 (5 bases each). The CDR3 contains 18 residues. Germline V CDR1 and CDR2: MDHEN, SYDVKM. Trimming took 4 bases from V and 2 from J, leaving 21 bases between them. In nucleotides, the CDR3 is TGTGCCAGCAGTTCGTCGGTAGAGGGCCAGGGCCCCTACAATGAGCAGTTCTTC. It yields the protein CASSSSVEGQGPYNEQFF.

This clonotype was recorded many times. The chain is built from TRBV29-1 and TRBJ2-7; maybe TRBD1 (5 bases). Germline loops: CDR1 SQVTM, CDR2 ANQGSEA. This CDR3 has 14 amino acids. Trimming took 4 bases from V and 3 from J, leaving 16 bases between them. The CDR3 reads CSVGAGRLIYEQYF. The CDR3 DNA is TGCAGCGTTGGGGCAGGGCGCTTAATCTACGAGCAGTACTTC.

The CDR3 DNA is TGTGCCAGCAGCTTTGGCGGGGCTAGCGGGAGGGCCCATTTCAATGAGCAGTTCTTC. It yields the protein CASSFGGASGRAHFNEQFF. This sequence joins TRBV11-3 and TRBJ2-1, with 12 bases fitting TRBD2. The germline V gene has CDR1 SGHNT and CDR2 YENEEA. The CDR3 covers 19 residues. Unmatched junction bases numbered 15, after V lost 3 bases and J lost 6 bases.